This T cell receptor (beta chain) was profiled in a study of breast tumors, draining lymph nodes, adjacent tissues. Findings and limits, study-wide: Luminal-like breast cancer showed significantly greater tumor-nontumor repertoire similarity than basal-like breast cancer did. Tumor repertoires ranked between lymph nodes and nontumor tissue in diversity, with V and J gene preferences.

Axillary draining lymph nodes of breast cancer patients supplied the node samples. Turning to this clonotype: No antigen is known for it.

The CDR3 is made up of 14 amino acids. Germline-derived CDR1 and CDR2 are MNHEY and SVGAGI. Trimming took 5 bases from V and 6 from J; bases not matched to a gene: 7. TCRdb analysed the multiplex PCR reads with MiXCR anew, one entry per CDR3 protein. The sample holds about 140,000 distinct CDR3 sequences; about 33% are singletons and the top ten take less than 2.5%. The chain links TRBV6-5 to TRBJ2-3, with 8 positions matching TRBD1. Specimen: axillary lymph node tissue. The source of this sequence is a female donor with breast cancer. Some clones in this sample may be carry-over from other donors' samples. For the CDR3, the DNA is TGTGCCAGCAGTCCCCTAGGACAGGGCGATACGCAGTATTTT. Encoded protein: CASSPLGQGDTQYF.